The entry below describes one T cell receptor beta chain. This record comes from a study of blood T cell repertoires in COVID-19. The overall study: Collection of acute and convalescent COVID-19 samples took place in the United States, Italy and Spain. Sources were T cells, B-cell-depleted T cells, or PBMCs; the material itself was cDNA or gDNA.

The CDR3 contains 14 residues. Trimming left V 1 base short and J 6 bases short, with 10 bases between. In germline, CDR1 is SGHAT, CDR2 FQNNGV. Original handling: Amplified reference gene primers provided the basis for estimating nucleated cell counts. TCRdb's copy holds only in-frame clones and misses some; the assay was immunoSEQ multiplex PCR. That table supplies the V and J calls and clone size; D and trimming were determined from the DNA. Among 470,000 or so clones, 80% to 90% were seen once, and the ten largest hold roughly 3.2%. The TCR comes from a human donor in a cohort sampled during active COVID-19. Specimen: peripheral blood. V and J are TRBV11-2 and TRBJ2-1; D is perhaps TRBD2 (6 bases). The DNA of the CDR3 is TGTGCCAGCAGCTTAGCGGGAGTAGGCAATGAGCAGTTCTTC. Protein product: CASSLAGVGNEQFF.